The clone carrying this T cell receptor (beta chain) has a handful of counts. Germline lookup yields CDR1 WSHSY and CDR2 SAAADI. V was cut by 4 bases and J by 5 bases, with 13 bases left in between. This CDR3 has 14 residues. These data come from a study of human T cells and chemical hapten exposure. Overall study: Sensitization was performed using 2% DPC on an approximately 2 cm by approximately 2 cm upper inner arm skin site.

Indicated time point: pre-sensitization, week 0. Noted treatment: therapeutic diphenylcyclopropenone sensitization with weekly scalp DPC. Extraction of total RNA was performed on unfractionated whole blood. TCRdb re-analysed the RACE reads in MiXCR, keeping a single row per CDR3 protein. The sample records some 250,000 distinct CDR3 sequences, almost 8% being singletons. V gene TRBV10-2 combines with J gene TRBJ2-3, with a weak D call TRBD2 (6 bases). Sequencing was performed on whole blood, taken in connection with sensitization to the hapten diphenylcyclopropenone (DPC). The sequence was obtained from a man aged 18 to 30 with alopecia areata. Some clones in this sample may be carry-over from other donors' samples. In DNA form, the CDR3 reads TGCGCCAGCAGTGTCGGGGGTCCGGGAGATACGCAGTATTTT. Residues: CASSVGGPGDTQYF.